This T cell receptor beta chain was profiled in a study of blood T cells in healthy people across ages. Sample-barcoded 5' priming and a J-beta primer mix drove a second PCR of about 6 to 12 cycles. TCRdb independently ran MiXCR on the 5' RACE reads; one entry per CDR3 protein. The table has 1.5 million to 2 million distinct CDR3 sequences, around 50% seen once. This clonotype was detected only a few times. Its antigen is not identified. Germline V gene lookup returns CDR1 SGHTA and CDR2 FQGNSA. The CDR3 spans 16 residues. The trim removed 1 base at V and 5 bases at J, leaving 8 bases unmatched. Study outcomes and limitations: Observed TCR beta diversity per million T cells went down as age went up. This fall followed a roughly linear course with age.

This rearrangement joins TRBV7-2 to TRBJ1-5, with TRBD1 matching 7 bases. Sample: blood. This TCR was recovered from a middle-aged woman in good health. DNA for the CDR3: TGTGCCAGCAGCTTAGAGACAGGGAGGTTATATCAGCCCCAGCATTTT. Protein product: CASSLETGRLYQPQHF.